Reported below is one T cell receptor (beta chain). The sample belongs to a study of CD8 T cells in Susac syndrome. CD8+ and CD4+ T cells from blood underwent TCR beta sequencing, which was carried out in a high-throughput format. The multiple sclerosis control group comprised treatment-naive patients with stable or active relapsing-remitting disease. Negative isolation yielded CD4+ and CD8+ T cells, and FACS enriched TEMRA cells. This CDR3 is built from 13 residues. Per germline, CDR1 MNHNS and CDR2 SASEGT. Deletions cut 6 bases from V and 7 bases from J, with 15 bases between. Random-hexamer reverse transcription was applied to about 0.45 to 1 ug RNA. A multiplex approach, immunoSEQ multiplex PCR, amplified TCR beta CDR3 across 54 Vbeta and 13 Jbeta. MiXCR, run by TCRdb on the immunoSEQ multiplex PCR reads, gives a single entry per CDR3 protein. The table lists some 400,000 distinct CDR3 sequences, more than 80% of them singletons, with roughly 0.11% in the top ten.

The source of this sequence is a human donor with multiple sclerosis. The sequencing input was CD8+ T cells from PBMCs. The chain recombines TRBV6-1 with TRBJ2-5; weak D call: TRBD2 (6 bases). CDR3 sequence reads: CASSSGTGGTQYF. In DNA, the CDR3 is TGTGCCAGCAGCTCCGGGACTGGAGGGACCCAGTACTTC.